This is a list of T cell receptor beta chains from one sample in a study of blood T cell repertoires in COVID-19. Some clones are missing from TCRdb's copy, which holds only in-frame ones; the method was immunoSEQ multiplex PCR. The sample gives 100,000 or so clones, roughly 92% of which show up once; around 5.4% is in the top ten. Source material: peripheral blood. All receptors derive from a man in his 70s with acute or convalescent COVID-19. CDR3s include the opening cysteine and the closing phenylalanine or tryptophan. The D gene is left open where the match is weak. Expanded clones get a size class; other rows say once, few or many, or leave the size out.

>TRBJ2-7|TRBV5-1|-|TRBD2
CASSLGLTSLSYEQYF
TGCGCCAGCAGCTTGGGGTTGACTAGCCTTTCCTACGAGCAGTACTTC
>TRBJ1-1|TRBV6-5|-|-
CASSRGMNTEAFF
TGTGCCAGCAGTCGGGGGATGAACACTGAAGCTTTCTTT
>TRBJ1-4|TRBV13|-|-
CASSLAGTQNEKLFF
TGTGCCAGCAGCTTAGCCGGGACTCAAAATGAAAAACTGTTTTTT
>TRBJ2-7|TRBV6-5|-|-
CASSLGGVSYEQYF
TGTGCCAGCAGTCTGGGCGGGGTCTCCTACGAGCAGTACTTC
>TRBJ1-3|TRBV7-2|-|-
CASSSNRVGAPSGNTIYF
TGTGCCAGCAGCTCCAACAGGGTTGGAGCTCCCTCTGGAAACACCATATATTTT
>TRBJ2-7|TRBV24-1|-|-
CATSDNRQKGTYEQYF
TGTGCCACCAGTGACAACCGACAGAAGGGGACCTACGAGCAGTACTTC
>TRBJ2-7|TRBV19|-|TRBD1
CASRETGIPYEQYF
TGTGCCAGTAGGGAGACAGGGATTCCCTACGAGCAGTACTTC
>TRBJ1-2|TRBV10-3|-|TRBD1
CAARPGQGSYGYTF
TGTGCCGCTAGACCCGGACAGGGAAGCTATGGCTACACCTTC
>TRBJ1-1|TRBV4-3|once|-
CASSQDRNTEAFF
TGCGCCAGCAGCCAAGACAGAAACACTGAAGCTTTCTTT
>TRBJ2-1|TRBV5-1|-|TRBD2
CASSSGLAGNNEQFF
TGCGCCAGCAGCTCGGGACTAGCGGGGAACAATGAGCAGTTCTTC
>TRBJ1-5|TRBV24-1|-|-
CATSYSVRDNQPQHF
TGTGCCACCAGTTACTCCGTCAGGGACAATCAGCCCCAGCATTTT
>TRBJ2-5|TRBV5-1|once|-
CASHYGETQYF
TGCGCCAGCCACTACGGGGAGACCCAGTACTTC
>TRBJ1-2|TRBV19|-|-
CAISQPGKNYGYTF
TGTGCCATAAGTCAGCCCGGGAAGAACTATGGCTACACCTTC
>TRBJ2-2|TRBV2|-|-
CASSVGMAGSTEELFF
TGTGCCAGCAGTGTGGGTATGGCGGGAAGCACCGAGGAGCTGTTTTTT
>TRBJ2-7|TRBV7-9|-|-
CASSLSGEQYF
TGTGCCAGCAGTCTAAGCGGCGAGCAGTACTTC
>TRBJ2-3|TRBV9|-|-
CASSVSSASTDTQYF
TGTGCCAGCAGCGTGAGCAGCGCTTCCACAGATACGCAGTATTTT
>TRBJ2-2|TRBV6-4|-|TRBD2
CASSDVAGVPTGELFF
TGTGCCAGCAGTGACGTAGCGGGGGTCCCCACCGGGGAGCTGTTTTTT
>TRBJ1-1|TRBV3-1/TRBV3-2|-|-
CASSQAGRAGWNTEAFF
TGTGCCAGCAGCCAAGCTGGTAGGGCAGGGTGGAACACTGAAGCTTTCTTT
>TRBJ2-1|TRBV5-6|-|-
CASSLVSGSYNEQFF
TGTGCCAGCAGCTTGGTTTCAGGGTCCTACAATGAGCAGTTCTTC
>TRBJ1-2|TRBV10-2|-|-
CASNPTGFENYGYTF
TGCGCCAGCAACCCAACAGGGTTTGAGAACTATGGCTACACCTTC
>TRBJ2-2|TRBV11-3|-|-
CASSLGGSWTGELFF
TGTGCCAGCTCTCTTGGGGGCAGTTGGACCGGGGAGCTGTTTTTT
>TRBJ1-1|TRBV30|few|TRBD1
CASSGTGGLSEAFF
TGTGCCTCGTCCGGGACAGGGGGCTTGTCTGAAGCTTTCTTT
>TRBJ1-1|TRBV4-2|-|-
CASSQDIGTEAFF
TGTGCCAGCAGCCAAGACATCGGCACTGAAGCTTTCTTT
>TRBJ1-5|TRBV6-5|-|-
CASSYGQFYQPQHF
TGTGCCAGCAGTTACGGACAGTTTTATCAGCCCCAGCATTTT
>TRBJ1-2|TRBV19|-|-
CASSVGSLAYGYTF
TGTGCCAGTAGCGTGGGAAGCTTAGCGTATGGCTACACCTTC
>TRBJ2-7|TRBV10-2|-|TRBD2
CASTSGTLYEQYF
TGCGCCAGCACCAGCGGGACCCTCTACGAGCAGTACTTC
>TRBJ1-1|TRBV11-2|-|TRBD1
CASSSTGQMNTEAFF
TGTGCCAGCAGCTCGACAGGGCAGATGAACACTGAAGCTTTCTTT
>TRBJ1-1|TRBV19|-|-
CASSIDPGQPAGDLAFF
TGTGCCAGTAGTATAGATCCCGGACAGCCGGCGGGGGATTTAGCTTTCTTT
>TRBJ1-1|TRBV7-9|-|TRBD1
CASRAGTVYTEAFF
TGTGCCAGCAGAGCCGGGACAGTATACACTGAAGCTTTCTTT
>TRBJ2-3|TRBV7-9|-|TRBD2
CASSSDYLAARGDTQYF
TGTGCCAGCAGCTCGGACTATCTAGCGGCGAGGGGAGATACGCAGTATTTT
>TRBJ2-7|TRBV9|-|TRBD2
CASSDERGSYEQYF
TGTGCCAGCAGCGATGAGCGGGGCTCCTACGAGCAGTACTTC
>TRBJ2-3|TRBV19|-|TRBD2
CASSFRAGGADTQYF
TGTGCCAGTAGTTTTCGAGCGGGAGGGGCAGATACGCAGTATTTT
>TRBJ1-1|TRBV18|-|-
CASSPLNDFGGTEAFF
TGTGCCAGCTCACCACTGAACGACTTCGGCGGCACTGAAGCTTTCTTT
>TRBJ1-5|TRBV27|once|-
CASSLSSQINQPQHF
TGTGCCAGCAGTTTATCATCACAGATCAATCAGCCCCAGCATTTT
>TRBJ2-3|TRBV19|once|TRBD2
CASSIRPSGIGTDTQYF
TGTGCCAGTAGTATACGGCCCAGCGGGATTGGGACAGATACGCAGTATTTT
>TRBJ2-5|TRBV28|-|-
CASSLASGLKTQYF
TGTGCCAGCAGTTTAGCCTCAGGGCTGAAGACCCAGTACTTC
>TRBJ1-2|TRBV4-1|-|-
CASSPDATGPKYGYTF
TGCGCCAGCAGCCCAGACGCTACAGGTCCCAAGTATGGCTACACCTTC
>TRBJ1-5|TRBV19|-|-
CASSIGPQGNQPQHF
TGTGCCAGTAGTATTGGCCCACAGGGAAATCAGCCCCAGCATTTT
>TRBJ1-3|TRBV12-1|-|-
CASSLGMGRGNTIYF
TGTGCCAGCAGCTTGGGAATGGGGAGAGGAAACACCATATATTTT
>TRBJ1-6|TRBV4-3|-|-
CASSQEAGGSPLHF
TGCGCCAGCAGCCAAGAGGCGGGCGGTTCACCCCTCCACTTT
>TRBJ1-2|TRBV6-5|-|-
CASSYEAGLYGYTF
TGTGCCAGCAGTTATGAGGCAGGACTCTATGGCTACACCTTC
>TRBJ2-5|TRBV7-8|-|TRBD2
CASIRREGGSQTQYF
TGTGCCAGCATCCGTCGGGAGGGGGGGAGTCAGACCCAGTACTTC
>TRBJ2-7|TRBV10-3|-|-
CAISVRDEQYF
TGTGCCATCAGTGTTCGGGATGAGCAGTACTTC
>TRBJ2-7|TRBV6-5|-|TRBD1
CASRQTGGTYEQYF
TGTGCCAGCAGACAGACAGGGGGGACCTACGAGCAGTACTTC
>TRBJ2-3|TRBV9|-|-
CASTGFGDTQYF
TGTGCCAGTACAGGGTTCGGGGATACGCAGTATTTT
>TRBJ1-5|TRBV7-3|once|-
CANSPPGGNQPQHF
TGTGCCAACTCCCCGCCGGGGGGAAATCAGCCCCAGCATTTT
>TRBJ2-2|TRBV2|-|TRBD1
CASLTGVGELFF
TGTGCCAGCCTGACAGGGGTGGGGGAGCTGTTTTTT
>TRBJ2-5|TRBV10-2|-|TRBD2
CASSGVAGGGETQYF
TGCGCCAGCAGTGGGGTAGCGGGGGGGGGAGAGACCCAGTACTTC
>TRBJ1-6|TRBV6-5|-|TRBD1
CASSYTRQGRNSPLHF
TGTGCCAGCAGTTACACAAGACAGGGCAGGAATTCACCCCTCCACTTT
>TRBJ1-5|TRBV5-5|-|-
CASGLLGGSNQPQHF
TGTGCCAGCGGCTTGTTGGGGGGAAGCAATCAGCCCCAGCATTTT
>TRBJ1-1|TRBV11-3|-|-
CASSLVESGEAFF
TGTGCCAGCAGCTTAGTAGAGTCAGGTGAAGCTTTCTTT
>TRBJ2-7|TRBV6-1|-|TRBD1
CASNEGTTGRGYEQYF
TGTGCCAGCAATGAAGGTACGACAGGGAGAGGCTACGAGCAGTACTTC
>TRBJ1-5|TRBV6-6|-|-
CASSRQTGNQPQHF
TGTGCCAGCAGTAGACAGACAGGCAATCAGCCCCAGCATTTT
>TRBJ2-5|TRBV19|-|-
CASGHDKETQYF
TGTGCCAGCGGACACGACAAAGAGACCCAGTACTTC
>TRBJ1-5|TRBV27|-|-
CASSSSTGNQPQHF
TGTGCCAGCAGTTCCTCGACAGGCAATCAGCCCCAGCATTTT